This record concerns one T cell receptor beta chain sequence. Its antigen is not identified. V was shortened by 6 bases and J by 4 bases, with 21 bases between the two germline ends. Germline CDR1 and CDR2: ENHRY and SYGVKD. This CDR3 is built from 16 residues. The source of the sample is a study of shared clonotypes between healthy human individuals. Study conclusions and caveats: The four-donor shared clonotypes exceeded non-shared clonotypes in generation probability, with non-shared ones scoring lower.

Each subset's genomic DNA was shared equally among a number of immunoSEQ plates. The sorted-subset replicate PCRs were given around 0.2 ug DNA, which is 30,000 to 35,000 T cell genomes. Original processing notes: In the immunoSEQ data, sequences were junction-only and lacked quality scores, so filtering differed. Measured with immunoSEQ multiplex PCR; TCRdb has only the in-frame clones, and not every one. V and J calls and clone size are given by that table; D and trimming were obtained from the DNA. The data show about 1 million clones, with about 76% seen just once and approximately 1.5% held by the top ten.

The V and J genes are TRBV10-3 and TRBJ2-5; D remains ambiguous. The receptor was isolated from a man aged 18 to 30 in good health. The sample consisted of memory CD4+ T cells sorted from blood. Subset of the sample: CD45RA-negative fraction. This CDR3 reads CAISQNGQASGETQYF. The CDR3 nucleotides are TGTGCCATCAGCCAAAATGGGCAGGCCTCGGGAGAGACCCAGTACTTC.